The 26 T cell receptor beta chains reported below all come from one sample, sequenced in a study of blood T cell repertoires in COVID-19 (dated by TCRdb to the early 2020s). The library was built by means of the immunoSEQ multiplex PCR assay. TCRdb holds this immuneACCESS table with in-frame rearrangements only. Some clones are missing; in checked studies, unresolved V genes explain under half, and the rest has no known cause. This sample lists about 240,000 clones; around 81% were detected once. The ten largest clones add up to 6% to 7% of the sample. The sample consisted of peripheral blood. All receptors come from a woman aged 55-69 years with active or convalescent COVID-19.

This chain uses TRBV4-2 with TRBJ2-7; 13 bases map to TRBD2. Germline CDR1 reads LGHNA; CDR2 reads YNFKEQ. V dropped 0 bases and J dropped 5; count of bases not matched to a gene: 1. The CDR3 length is 15 residues. Here the CDR3 reads CASSQEGTSGNEQYF. Here the CDR3 DNA reads TGTGCCAGCAGCCAAGAGGGGACTAGCGGGAACGAGCAGTACTTC.

This chain links TRBV3-1 (or the pseudogene TRBV3-2) with TRBJ2-4; a possible D gene is TRBD1 (5 bases). Germline assignment: CDR1 LGHDT and CDR2 YNNKEL (reference sequence). Trimming took 0 bases from V and 1 from J, leaving 10 bases between them. This CDR3 region has 16 residues. The CDR3 protein is CASSQDKGQAKNIQYF. In DNA, the CDR3 is TGTGCCAGCAGCCAAGATAAGGGGCAGGCCAAAAACATTCAGTACTTC.

The V and J genes are TRBV6-6 and TRBJ1-2; the D gene is possibly TRBD1 (6 bases). Deletions cut 5 bases from V and 7 bases from J, with 23 bases between. Germline CDR1 is MNHNY and CDR2 is SVGAGI (reference sequence). This CDR3 spans 16 amino acids. The CDR3 region has the DNA TGTGCCAGCAGTAATATCCCCGAGGGGGATCAGGGTGGCTACACCTTC. Translating gives CASSNIPEGDQGGYTF.

J is TRBJ2-3 and V is TRBV4-2; 10 bases map to TRBD2. CDR3 length equals 20 residues. V lost 0 bases, J lost 0 bases, and 12 bases stayed unmatched. Germline lookup yields CDR1 LGHNA and CDR2 YNFKEQ. The CDR3 region is CASSQDSVRAGGPSTDTQYF. In DNA, the CDR3 is TGTGCCAGCAGCCAAGACAGCGTTCGAGCGGGAGGGCCAAGCACAGATACGCAGTATTTT.

About this clone: This sample also contains other DNA sequences that code for the same CDR3. The CDR3 DNA follows: TGTGCCACTGATACAGGGGATAGCAATCAGCCCCAGCATTTT. Translated: CATDTGDSNQPQHF. The chain has TRBV10-3 and TRBJ1-5; TRBD1 agrees at 7 bases. Germline lookup yields CDR1 ENHRY and CDR2 SYGVKD. This CDR3 is built from 14 residues. The J segment lost 0 bases and the V segment lost 10 bases, leaving 6 bases of the junction unmatched.

The gene calls are TRBV7-9 and TRBJ1-6; D ambiguous. In germline, CDR1 is SEHNR, CDR2 FQNEAQ (reference sequence). The ends were cut back, 4 bases at V and 4 bases at J, with 11 bases in the middle. CDR3 length: 15 residues. The CDR3 DNA sequence: TGTGCCAGCAGCTCCGATACAGTATATAATTCACCCCTCCACTTT. This encodes CASSSDTVYNSPLHF.

Only a few counts were recorded for this clone. The chain recombines TRBV27 with TRBJ2-5; 7 nucleotides agree with TRBD2. The CDR3 has 13 amino acids. CDR1 and CDR2 from the germline V gene are MNHEY and SMNVEV (reference sequence). After removal of 6 bases from V and 7 bases from J, the junction contained 8 bases not matched to a gene. CDR3 sequence: CASSPRGDGTQYF. The CDR3, as DNA: TGTGCCAGCAGCCCCCGGGGGGACGGGACCCAGTACTTC.

The chain links TRBV28 to TRBJ1-1, with unresolved D. The CDR3 spans 15 residues. Germline CDR1 is MDHEN and CDR2 is SYDVKM. V was shortened by 6 bases and J by 1 base, with 15 bases between the two germline ends. The CDR3 here is CASRPPQASNTEAFF. CDR3 nucleotides: TGTGCCAGCAGACCCCCCCAGGCCTCGAACACTGAAGCTTTCTTT. The full variable domain, completed using reference TRBV28 and TRBJ1-1, is DVKVTQSSRYLVKRTGEKVFLECVQDMDHENMFWYRQDPGLGLRLIYFSYDVKMKEKGDIPEGYSVSREKKERFSLILESASTNQTSMYLCASRPPQASNTEAFFGQGTRLTVV.

This chain uses TRBV5-1 with TRBJ2-7; 8 nucleotides match TRBD1. This CDR3 spans 15 amino acids. The J segment lost 0 bases and the V segment lost 1 base, leaving 3 bases of the junction unmatched. Germline V gives CDR1 SGHRS, CDR2 YFSETQ. The CDR3 loop reads CASSLSGTGSYEQYF. CDR3 in DNA: TGCGCCAGCAGCTTGAGTGGGACAGGCTCCTACGAGCAGTACTTC.

The rearrangement joins TRBV6-5 to TRBJ1-1, with D possibly matching TRBD1 (5 bases). CDR1 MNHEY and CDR2 SVGAGI come from the germline V gene. The CDR3 loop spans 14 amino acids. Between the trimmed V and J ends, which lost 7 bases and 5 bases, there was a span of 17 bases. The CDR3 loop reads CASTQGTLGTEAFF. The DNA of the CDR3 is TGTGCCAGCACGCAGGGAACCTTGGGGACTGAAGCTTTCTTT.

The chain joins TRBV11-3 to TRBJ1-1; possibly TRBD1 for D (6 bases). CDR3 length: 17 residues. V was shortened by 0 bases and J by 3 bases, with 17 bases between the two germline ends. Germline CDR1 SGHNT, CDR2 YENEEA. CDR3 nucleotides: TGTGCCAGCAGCTTAGATATGACAGGATGGAAGGACACTGAAGCTTTCTTT. Translation gives CASSLDMTGWKDTEAFF.

There are a few counts of this clone. The genes are TRBV30 and TRBJ1-1; D might be TRBD1 (5 bases). The CDR3 is 11 residues long. Germline-derived CDR1 and CDR2 are GTSNPN and SVGIG (reference sequence). Trimming stripped 1 base from V and 7 bases from J, with 7 bases between. CDR3: CAWSEQGEAFF. CDR3 bases: TGTGCCTGGAGTGAGCAGGGTGAAGCTTTCTTT.

The V and J genes are TRBV6-6 and TRBJ1-2, with 8 bases lining up with TRBD1. The V gene's germline CDR1 is MNHNY and CDR2 SVGAGI (reference sequence). The CDR3 has 15 amino acids. V was pared by 3 bases and J by 2 bases, with 5 bases of the junction left unmatched. Written as DNA, the CDR3 is TGTGCCAGCAGTTATTTACAGGGGGAGAACTATGGCTACACCTTC. Translation gives CASSYLQGENYGYTF.

The V call is TRBV19, the J call TRBJ1-6, with 9 bases aligning to TRBD1. The germline CDR1 and CDR2 sequences are LNHDA and SQIVND (reference sequence). Trimming took 3 bases from V and 7 from J; bases not matched to a gene: 4. This CDR3 region has 15 residues. The CDR3 DNA sequence: TGTGCCAGTAGTATGGGGACAGGGTCAAATTCACCCCTCCACTTT. It codes for CASSMGTGSNSPLHF.

The CDR3 DNA reads as TGCGCCAGTAGCGACGGACTCTCTGGAAACACCATATATTTT. This codes for CASSDGLSGNTIYF. The gene calls are TRBV5-1 and TRBJ1-3, with D unresolved. Germline V CDR1 and CDR2: SGHRS, YFSETQ. V lost 8 bases to trimming and J lost 0 bases, with 12 bases between them. CDR3 size: 14 residues.

This clone was observed a single time. The genes are TRBV4-1 and TRBJ2-1; 9 bases agree with TRBD1. This CDR3 spans 15 amino acids. Germline assignment: CDR1 MGHRA and CDR2 YSYEKL. V lost 4 bases to trimming and J lost 6 bases; unmatched junction nucleotides: 7. CDR3 loop: CASSLRDRDPNEQFF. The DNA of the CDR3 is TGCGCCAGCAGCCTCCGGGACAGGGATCCCAATGAGCAGTTCTTC.

V is TRBV11-3 and J is TRBJ2-3; D perhaps matches TRBD2 (6 bases). Germline V gene data show CDR1 as SGHNT and CDR2 as YENEEA. Trimming took 1 base from V and 0 from J, leaving 11 bases between them. The CDR3 length is 16 residues. The CDR3, as DNA: TGTGCCAGCAGCTTAGTCGCGGGGTCTAGCACAGATACGCAGTATTTT. Its translation is CASSLVAGSSTDTQYF.

This chain joins TRBV3-1 (or the pseudogene TRBV3-2) and TRBJ1-1; 7 nucleotides agree with TRBD1. Germline V gene sequence: CDR1 LGHDT, CDR2 YNNKEL (reference sequence). V trimming: 1 base; J trimming: 0 bases; junction bases outside the gene matches: 8. There are 17 residues in the CDR3. Here the CDR3 reads CASSQGGQLTMNTEAFF. The CDR3 nucleotides are TGTGCCAGCAGCCAAGGGGGACAGCTTACAATGAACACTGAAGCTTTCTTT.

This rearrangement joins TRBV18 to TRBJ2-2; TRBD1 aligns across 7 bases. The CDR3 has 15 amino acids. Trimming cost V 6 bases and J 3 bases; bases outside gene matches: 7. Looked up from germline, CDR1 is KGHSH and CDR2 is LQKENI. CDR3 amino acids: CASSPRQGDTGELFF. The CDR3 bases are TGTGCCAGCTCCCCTAGACAGGGTGACACCGGGGAGCTGTTTTTT. Drawing the rest from reference TRBV18 and TRBJ2-2, the complete variable domain is NAGVMQNPRHLVRRRGQEARLRCSPMKGHSHVYWYRQLPEEGLKFMVYLQKENIIDESGMPKERFSAEFPKEGPSILRIQQVVRGDSAAYFCASSPRQGDTGELFFGEGSRLTVL.

The V gene is TRBV2, the J gene TRBJ2-5; 7 bases match TRBD2. Germline V gives CDR1 SNHLY, CDR2 FYNNEI. The ends lost 7 bases at V and 1 base at J; junction bases unmatched: 6. The CDR3 consists of 14 residues. CDR3 in amino acids: CASTGEGLQETQYF. The CDR3 nucleotides read TGTGCCAGCACCGGGGAGGGTCTCCAAGAGACCCAGTACTTC.

Turning to this clone: A much larger clone sits a single nucleotide away, making a read error possible. At the DNA level, this CDR3 is encoded by other sequences in the same sample as well. V gene TRBV3-1 (or the pseudogene TRBV3-2) combines with J gene TRBJ2-2; possibly TRBD2 for D (5 bases). The CDR3 loop spans 15 amino acids. CDR1 and CDR2 from the germline V gene are LGHDT and YNNKEL (reference sequence). The germline V and J ends were trimmed by 1 base and 1 base, with 7 bases remaining between them. The CDR3 is CASSQVGGNTGELFF. The CDR3 coding sequence is TGTGCCAGCAGCCAAGTTGGAGGGAACACCGGGGAGCTGTTTTTT.

In its sample, this clone was seen once. The chain employs TRBV18 and TRBJ2-2; 9 positions match TRBD2. Per germline, CDR1 KGHSH and CDR2 LQKENI. V was pared by 5 bases and J by 7 bases, with 5 bases of the junction left unmatched. The CDR3 length is 14 residues. CDR3 DNA sequence: TGTGCCAGCTCATCGGGACTAGCAAACGGGGAGCTGTTTTTT. Its translation is CASSSGLANGELFF.

In this sample, this clone turned up a few times. V is TRBV2 and J is TRBJ2-1, with D perhaps TRBD2 (6 bases). Germline lookup yields CDR1 SNHLY and CDR2 FYNNEI. The CDR3 loop spans 14 amino acids. Trimming cost V 5 bases and J 4 bases, with 12 bases left between them. In nucleotides, the CDR3 is TGTGCCAGCAGTCGGGTAGCGGCATACAATGAGCAGTTCTTC. Its translation is CASSRVAAYNEQFF.

The chain joins TRBV6-5 to TRBJ2-7, with 7 bases aligning to TRBD1. The V gene end was trimmed by 6 bases and the J gene end by 1 base; junction bases not matched to a gene: 3. The CDR3 loop spans 13 amino acids. Germline V gene data show CDR1 as MNHEY and CDR2 as SVGAGI. The CDR3 is CASRQTGSYEQYV. In DNA, the CDR3 is TGTGCCAGCAGGCAGACAGGGTCCTACGAGCAGTACGTC.

This clone is a singleton in its sample. The V gene is TRBV19, the J gene TRBJ2-1; 11 bases map to TRBD2. Germline V lookup: CDR1 LNHDA, CDR2 SQIVND (reference sequence). This CDR3 region has 15 residues. The J segment lost 6 bases and the V segment lost 8 bases, leaving 9 bases of the junction unmatched. The CDR3 region has the DNA TGTGCCAGTCGATTAGCGGGAGGGCCGAGCAATGAGCAGTTCTTC. This sequence encodes CASRLAGGPSNEQFF.

This clone came up a few times. This rearrangement joins TRBV10-3 to TRBJ1-1; D is ambiguous. The V end lost 0 bases, the J end lost 0 bases, and 5 bases lay between the germline ends. CDR1 is ENHRY, CDR2 SYGVKD, per germline. The CDR3 has 14 amino acids. The CDR3 DNA follows: TGTGCCATCAGTGAGTCGGCTCTGAACACTGAAGCTTTCTTT. Translation gives CAISESALNTEAFF.